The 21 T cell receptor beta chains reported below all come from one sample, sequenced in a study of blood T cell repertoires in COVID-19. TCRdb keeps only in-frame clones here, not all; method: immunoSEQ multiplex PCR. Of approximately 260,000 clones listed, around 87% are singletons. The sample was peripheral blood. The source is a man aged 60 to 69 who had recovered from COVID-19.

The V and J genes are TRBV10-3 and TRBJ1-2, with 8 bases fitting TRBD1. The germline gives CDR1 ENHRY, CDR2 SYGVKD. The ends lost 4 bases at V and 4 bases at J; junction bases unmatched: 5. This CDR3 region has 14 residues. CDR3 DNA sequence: TGTGCCATCAGTGGACAGGGGCTGGGCTATGGCTACACCTTC. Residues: CAISGQGLGYGYTF.

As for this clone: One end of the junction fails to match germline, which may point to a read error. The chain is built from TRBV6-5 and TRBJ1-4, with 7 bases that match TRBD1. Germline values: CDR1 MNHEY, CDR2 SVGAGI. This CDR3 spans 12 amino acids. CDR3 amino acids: CASTRQGSYPIF. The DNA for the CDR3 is TGTGCCAGCACAAGACAGGGTTCCTACCCGATTTTT.

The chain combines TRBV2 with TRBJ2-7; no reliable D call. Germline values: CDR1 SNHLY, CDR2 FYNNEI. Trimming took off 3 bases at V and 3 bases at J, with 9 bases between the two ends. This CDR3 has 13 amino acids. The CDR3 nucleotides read TGTGCCAGCAGTGACATCCGACTCTACGAGCAGTACTTC. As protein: CASSDIRLYEQYF.

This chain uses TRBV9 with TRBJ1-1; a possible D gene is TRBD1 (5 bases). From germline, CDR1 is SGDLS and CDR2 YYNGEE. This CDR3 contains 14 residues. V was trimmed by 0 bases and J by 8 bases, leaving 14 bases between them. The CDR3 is CASSVATGGTEAFF. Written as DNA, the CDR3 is TGTGCCAGCAGCGTAGCTACGGGGGGTACCGAAGCTTTCTTT.

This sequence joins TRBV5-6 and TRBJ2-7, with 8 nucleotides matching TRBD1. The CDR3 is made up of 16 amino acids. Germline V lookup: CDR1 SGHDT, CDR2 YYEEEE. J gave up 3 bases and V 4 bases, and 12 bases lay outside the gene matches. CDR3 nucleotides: TGTGCCAGCAGCCCCGGGAGACAGGGGCCCTTCTACGAGCAGTACTTC. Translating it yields CASSPGRQGPFYEQYF.

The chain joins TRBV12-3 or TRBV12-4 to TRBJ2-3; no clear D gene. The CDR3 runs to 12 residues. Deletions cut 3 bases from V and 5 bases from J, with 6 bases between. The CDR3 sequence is CASSFSRDTQYF. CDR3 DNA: TGTGCCAGCAGTTTCAGTCGAGATACGCAGTATTTT.

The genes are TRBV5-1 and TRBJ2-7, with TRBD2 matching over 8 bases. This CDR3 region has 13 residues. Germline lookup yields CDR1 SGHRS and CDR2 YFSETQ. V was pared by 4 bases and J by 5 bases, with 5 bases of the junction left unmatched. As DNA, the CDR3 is TGCGCCAGCAGCGTGACTAGCGCCGACGAGCAGTACGTC. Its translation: CASSVTSADEQYV.

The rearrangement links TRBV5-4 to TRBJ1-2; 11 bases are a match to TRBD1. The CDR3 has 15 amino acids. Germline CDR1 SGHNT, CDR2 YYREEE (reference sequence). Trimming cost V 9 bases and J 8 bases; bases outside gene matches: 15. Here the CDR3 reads CATSRIGQGASGYTF. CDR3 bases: TGTGCCACCTCCAGAATAGGACAGGGGGCCAGCGGCTACACCTTC.

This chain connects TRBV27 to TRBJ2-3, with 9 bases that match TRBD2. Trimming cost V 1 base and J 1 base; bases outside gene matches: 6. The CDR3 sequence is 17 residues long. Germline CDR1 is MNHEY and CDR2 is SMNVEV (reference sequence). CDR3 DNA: TGTGCCAGCAGTTTATTAAGTCCTAGCGGGGGCACAGATACGCAGTATTTT. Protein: CASSLLSPSGGTDTQYF.

CDR3 region: CASARQGAGDTQYF. CDR3 in DNA: TGTGCCAGTGCTAGACAGGGGGCTGGAGATACGCAGTATTTT. The chain links TRBV19 to TRBJ2-3, with TRBD1 identical over 10 bases. V was pared by 8 bases and J by 5 bases, with 7 bases of the junction left unmatched. This CDR3 comprises 14 residues. Germline CDR1 LNHDA, CDR2 SQIVND (reference sequence).

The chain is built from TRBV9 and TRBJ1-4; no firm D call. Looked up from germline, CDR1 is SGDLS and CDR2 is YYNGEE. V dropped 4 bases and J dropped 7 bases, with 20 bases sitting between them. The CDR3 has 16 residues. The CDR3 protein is CASSPPGGYEGEKLFF. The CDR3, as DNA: TGTGCCAGCAGCCCCCCGGGAGGGTACGAAGGTGAAAAACTGTTTTTT.

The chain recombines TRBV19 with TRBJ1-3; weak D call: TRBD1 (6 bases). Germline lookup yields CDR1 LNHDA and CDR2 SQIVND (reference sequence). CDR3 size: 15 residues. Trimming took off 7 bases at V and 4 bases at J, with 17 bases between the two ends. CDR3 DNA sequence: TGTGCCAGTACTCCGGACAGCCTCGGAGGAAACACCATATATTTT. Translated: CASTPDSLGGNTIYF. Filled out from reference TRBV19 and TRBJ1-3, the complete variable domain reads DGGITQSPKYLFRKEGQNVTLSCEQNLNHDAMYWYRQDPGQGLRLIYYSQIVNDFQKGDIAEGYSVSREKKESFPLTVTSAQKNPTAFYLCASTPDSLGGNTIYFGEGSWLTVV.

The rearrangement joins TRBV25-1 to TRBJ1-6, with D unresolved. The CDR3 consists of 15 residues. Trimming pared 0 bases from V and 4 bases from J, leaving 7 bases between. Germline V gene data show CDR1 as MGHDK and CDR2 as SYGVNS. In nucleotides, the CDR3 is TGTGCCAGCAGTGAATACAGATCGTATAATTCACCCCTCCACTTT. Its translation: CASSEYRSYNSPLHF.

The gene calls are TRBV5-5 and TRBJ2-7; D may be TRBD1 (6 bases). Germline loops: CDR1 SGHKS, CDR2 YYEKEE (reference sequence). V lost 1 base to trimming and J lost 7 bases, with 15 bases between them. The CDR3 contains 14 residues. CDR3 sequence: CASSLRQEFSEQYV. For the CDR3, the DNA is TGTGCCAGCAGCTTGAGACAGGAATTCAGTGAGCAGTACGTC.

For the CDR3, the DNA is TGTGCCAGCAGTCCCCCCCTAGGGACAGGGTTTGATTCACCCCTCCACTTT. Protein: CASSPPLGTGFDSPLHF. The J gene is TRBJ1-6, the V gene TRBV28, with 9 nucleotides matching TRBD1. Trimming took 5 bases from V and 8 from J; bases not matched to a gene: 13. The germline CDR1 and CDR2 sequences are MDHEN and SYDVKM. There are 17 residues in the CDR3.

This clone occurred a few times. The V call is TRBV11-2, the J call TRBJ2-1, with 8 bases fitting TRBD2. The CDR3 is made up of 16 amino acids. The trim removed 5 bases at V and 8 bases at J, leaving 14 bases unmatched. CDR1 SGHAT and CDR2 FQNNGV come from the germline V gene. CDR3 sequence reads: CASSPRAGGFIDEQFF. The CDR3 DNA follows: TGTGCCAGCAGCCCCAGGGCGGGGGGCTTTATCGATGAGCAGTTCTTC.

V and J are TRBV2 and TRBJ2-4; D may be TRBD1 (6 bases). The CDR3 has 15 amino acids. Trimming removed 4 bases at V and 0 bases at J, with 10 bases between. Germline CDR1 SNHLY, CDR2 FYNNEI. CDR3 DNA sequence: TGTGCCAGCAGTGGGGGGCAACTAGCCAAAAACATTCAGTACTTC. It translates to CASSGGQLAKNIQYF. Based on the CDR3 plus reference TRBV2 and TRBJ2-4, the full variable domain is EPEVTQTPSHQVTQMGQEVILRCVPISNHLYFYWYRQILGQKVEFLVSFYNNEISEKSEIFDDQFSVERPDGSNFTLKIRSTKLEDSAMYFCASSGGQLAKNIQYFGAGTRLSVL.

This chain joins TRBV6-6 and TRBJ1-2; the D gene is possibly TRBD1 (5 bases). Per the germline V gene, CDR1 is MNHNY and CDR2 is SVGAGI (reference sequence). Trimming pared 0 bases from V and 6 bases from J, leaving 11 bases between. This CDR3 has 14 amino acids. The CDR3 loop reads CASSYSSREDGYTF. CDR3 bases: TGTGCCAGCAGTTACTCGAGCAGGGAAGATGGCTACACCTTC.

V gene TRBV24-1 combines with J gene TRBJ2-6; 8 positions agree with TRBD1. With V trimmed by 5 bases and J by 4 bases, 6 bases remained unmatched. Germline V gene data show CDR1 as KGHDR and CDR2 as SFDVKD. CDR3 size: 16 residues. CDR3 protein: CATSGTGTGGANVLTF. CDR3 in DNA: TGTGCCACCAGTGGGACAGGGACAGGAGGGGCCAACGTCCTGACTTTC.

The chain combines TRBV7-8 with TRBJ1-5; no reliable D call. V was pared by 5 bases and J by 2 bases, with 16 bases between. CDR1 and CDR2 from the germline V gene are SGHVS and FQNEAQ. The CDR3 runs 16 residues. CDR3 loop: CASSPLGVEGNQPQHF. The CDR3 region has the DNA TGTGCCAGCAGCCCACTCGGTGTCGAAGGCAATCAGCCCCAGCATTTT.

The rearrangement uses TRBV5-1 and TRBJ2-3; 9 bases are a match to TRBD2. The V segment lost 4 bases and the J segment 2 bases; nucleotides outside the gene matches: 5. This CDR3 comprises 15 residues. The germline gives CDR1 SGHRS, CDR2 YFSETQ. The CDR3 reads CASSGSGGATDTQYF. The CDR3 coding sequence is TGCGCCAGCAGCGGTAGCGGGGGAGCCACAGATACGCAGTATTTT.